This TCR beta chain was found in a study of shared clonotypes between healthy human individuals. CD45RO-negative, CCR7-selected cells formed the naive CD8 fraction, which excluded terminally differentiated effector memory CD45RA+ cells. All donors were healthy HIV-negative adults lacking recent acute infections or vaccinations. Profiling relied on immunoSEQ multiplex PCR, and the TCRdb table lists in-frame clones only, not all of them. The sample comprises about 2,200,000 clones, about 92% of which are singletons, and 1.7% rests with the top ten. This CDR3 has 12 residues. V lost 5 bases and J lost 6, with 10 bases in between. The germline V gene has CDR1 MGHDK and CDR2 SYGVNS.

The origin of this receptor is a man between 18 and 29 years old in good health. Some clones in this sample may be carry-over from other donors' samples. The rearrangement links TRBV25-1 to TRBJ1-1; D unclear. Source material: naive CD8+ T cells from PBMCs. The CDR3 loop reads CASSKGSPEAFF. CDR3 DNA sequence: TGTGCCAGCAGTAAGGGTAGTCCTGAAGCTTTCTTT.